This TCR beta chain was sequenced for a study of blood T cell repertoires in COVID-19. Overall study: COVID-19 samples from acute and convalescent phases originated in the United States, Italy and Spain.

The V gene end was trimmed by 4 bases and the J gene end by 3 bases; junction bases not matched to a gene: 17. The CDR3 runs to 18 residues. Germline CDR1 is KGHSH and CDR2 is LQKENI. Sequenced by immunoSEQ multiplex PCR; TCRdb stores in-frame clones only, minus some. This table holds approximately 150,000 clones, approximately 90% found once. The sample consisted of peripheral blood. The sequence was collected from a human donor in a cohort sampled during active COVID-19. The chain carries TRBV18 and TRBJ1-2; 7 nucleotides line up with TRBD1. The CDR3 DNA follows: TGTGCCAGCTCACGTACGGGCGGGACAGAAAGCTTTTACTATGGCTACACCTTC. Translation: CASSRTGGTESFYYGYTF.